This TCR beta chain was recovered during a study of blood T cell repertoires in COVID-19 (dated by TCRdb to about 2020). Looking at the study overall: The collaborator samples originated in the United States, Italy and Spain and spanned the acute and convalescent phases of COVID-19. Sample metadata almost always included a de-identified subject ID, COVID-19 status, age in years and sex. Samples were obtained from the ongoing ImmuneRACE study (first 160 participants) and from roughly 1,300 subjects provided by 6 global collaborators. Where HLA class I and class II types were available, the types were taken from metadata supplied by the sample provider, not from assay-based typing. The repertoires were made available in a free public database intended to serve as a resource for research on the immune response to SARS-CoV-2. The material from the prospective study consisted of cDNA or gDNA derived from T cells, B-cell-depleted T cells, or PBMCs. The dataset comprised deeply sampled blood TCRbeta repertoires from subjects exposed to, actively infected with, or recovered from COVID-19. What the study reported, not specific to this receptor: The amount of clinical and demographic metadata varied by source and participant and was provided uncurated.

Participants in the prospective study were enrolled through a virtual design, were aged roughly 18 to 90 years, and lived in approximately 25 United States geographic areas. In the prospective study, participants were assigned to cohorts based on the clinical history participants reported in a screening survey and a study questionnaire. ImmuneRACE Cohort 3 recovered participants were defined by two consecutive negative NP/OP PCR tests, healthcare professional clearance, or symptom resolution. Each participant in the prospective study had whole blood, serum and a nasopharyngeal or oropharyngeal swab collected by mobile phlebotomists. Additional blood draws and questionnaires over an approximately 2-month period could optionally be provided by prospective study participants. Before DNA extraction, blood samples from the prospective study were shipped at room temperature or frozen. With regard to this clone: The specificity of this receptor is unknown. One base away there is no much larger clone; base qualities are not given.

The CDR3 holds 13 amino acids from the cysteine to the phenylalanine. Of all the DNA, just the CDR3 is kept, 39 bases in frame from base 1. The germline V gene specifies LGHNA as CDR1 and YSLEER as CDR2. V sheds 10 bases and J sheds 4 bases, leaving 15 bases between their ends. The immunoSEQ Assay, a bias-controlled multiplex PCR, was used to amplify TCRbeta CDR3 regions from genomic DNA. Per the source publication's procedure: Within the assay, amplification of reference gene primers was used to estimate how many nucleated cells each sample contained. To quantify the absolute abundance of each unique TCRbeta CDR3 rearrangement, sequence reads were collapsed and filtered. For each sample, productive Simpson clonality was calculated as the square root of Simpson's diversity index across productive rearrangements. TCRdb carries this immuneACCESS record with in-frame sequences only. Its versions omit some clonotypes, under half of them owing to an unresolved V gene in the studies checked, with the rest unexplained. Clonal size and the V and J genes are those of that table, whereas D and trimming came from the DNA. This sample holds over 250,000 clones; around 90% were observed only once. The ten largest clones add up to 1.1% of the sample.

The sequence was obtained from a woman younger than 45 who had recovered from COVID-19. The sample consisted of PBMCs or T cells enriched from blood (not recorded which). Recombination joined TRBV4-3 with TRBJ2-3; the D gene cannot be resolved reliably. The CDR3 region has the sequence CATANEFSDTQYF. In nucleotide form, the sequence is TGCGCCACCGCGAACGAGTTCTCAGATACGCAGTATTTT.